A selection of T cell receptor beta chains follows, all from one sample in a study of cytomegalovirus exposure and HLA in healthy donors. Measured with immunoSEQ multiplex PCR; TCRdb has only the in-frame clones, and not every one. This sample's clone table lists roughly 70,000 clones. Sequencing used PBMCs. The source of these receptors is a man aged 40-55 years in good health and CMV-seronegative. CDR3s include the opening cysteine and the closing phenylalanine or tryptophan. D genes are given only for firm matches.

d_gene: TRBD1
v_gene: TRBV7-9
j_gene: TRBJ2-2
CDR3nt: TGTGCCAGCAGCCCGGGACAGGGAAGCAACACCGGGGAGCTGTTTTTT
CDR3aa: CASSPGQGSNTGELFF

d_gene: NA
v_gene: TRBV27
j_gene: TRBJ2-5
CDR3nt: TGTGCCAGCAGTCCCTACAGGGAAAGGACGGTGACCCAGTACTTC
CDR3aa: CASSPYRERTVTQYF

d_gene: NA
v_gene: TRBV9
j_gene: TRBJ1-1
CDR3nt: TGTGCCAGCAGCCCGCGGGACCTCTCGAACACTGAAGCTTTCTTT
CDR3aa: CASSPRDLSNTEAFF

d_gene: TRBD2
v_gene: TRBV9
j_gene: TRBJ2-3
CDR3nt: TGTGCCAGCAGCGCCGGACTAGCGGGGGGGTCGATATATTTT
CDR3aa: CASSAGLAGGSIYF

d_gene: TRBD1
v_gene: TRBV28
j_gene: TRBJ1-1
CDR3nt: TGTGCCAGCAGTGAATCCGGGACAGCCACTGAAGCTTTCTTT
CDR3aa: CASSESGTATEAFF

d_gene: TRBD1
v_gene: TRBV4-1
j_gene: TRBJ2-1
CDR3nt: TGCGCCAGCAGCCAACGACAGGGGGCAGGTTACAATGAGCAGTTCTTC
CDR3aa: CASSQRQGAGYNEQFF

d_gene: NA
v_gene: TRBV11-1
j_gene: TRBJ2-5
CDR3nt: TGTGCCAGCAGCTTAGGACTCGCGGGGGAGACCCAGTACTTC
CDR3aa: CASSLGLAGETQYF

d_gene: NA
v_gene: TRBV29-1
j_gene: TRBJ1-1
CDR3nt: TGCAGCGCACCCGGGGATTTGAACACTGAAGCTTTCTTT
CDR3aa: CSAPGDLNTEAFF

d_gene: NA
v_gene: TRBV6-1
j_gene: TRBJ2-7
CDR3nt: TGTGCCAGCAGTGAAGCGCCAGGGGCGTACGAGCAGTACTTC
CDR3aa: CASSEAPGAYEQYF

d_gene: TRBD1
v_gene: TRBV15
j_gene: TRBJ1-1
CDR3nt: TGTGCCACCAGCAGGGGGGACAGCCTGAACACTGAAGCTTTCTTT
CDR3aa: CATSRGDSLNTEAFF

d_gene: TRBD1
v_gene: TRBV19
j_gene: TRBJ2-7
CDR3nt: TGTGCCAGTAGTAAAGGACCGGGACAGGGAGGGTACGAGCAGTACTTC
CDR3aa: CASSKGPGQGGYEQYF

d_gene: NA
v_gene: TRBV30
j_gene: TRBJ2-7
CDR3nt: TGTGCCTGGAGTGTGGGGAGACTTATTAACTTC
CDR3aa: CAWSVGRLINF

d_gene: TRBD1
v_gene: TRBV7-3
j_gene: TRBJ2-3
CDR3nt: TGTGCCAGCAGCAGAGGAAGGCCCCGACAGGGCGGAGGCACAGATACGCAGTATTTT
CDR3aa: CASSRGRPRQGGGTDTQYF

d_gene: TRBD1
v_gene: TRBV6-5
j_gene: TRBJ1-1
CDR3nt: TGTGCCAGCAGTTACGCCCCGGGACAGGGAATAGCTTTCTTT
CDR3aa: CASSYAPGQGIAFF

d_gene: NA
v_gene: TRBV7-5
j_gene: TRBJ2-5
CDR3nt: TGTGCCAGAAGCCCCCGTCGGGTAGCGGGGGGGGTGGAGACCCAGTACTTC
CDR3aa: CARSPRRVAGGVETQYF

d_gene: TRBD2
v_gene: TRBV18
j_gene: TRBJ2-2
CDR3nt: TGTGCCAGCTCACCGCCTAGCGGGGGCTCGAACACCGGGGAGCTGTTTTTT
CDR3aa: CASSPPSGGSNTGELFF

d_gene: NA
v_gene: TRBV15
j_gene: TRBJ1-2
CDR3nt: TGTGCCACCAGCAGGGATTGGGACACAGCTAACTATGGCTACACCTTC
CDR3aa: CATSRDWDTANYGYTF

d_gene: NA
v_gene: TRBV7-9
j_gene: TRBJ2-7
CDR3nt: TGTGCCAGCAGCTTGCCAGGGGTCTACGAGCAGTACTTC
CDR3aa: CASSLPGVYEQYF

d_gene: NA
v_gene: TRBV27
j_gene: TRBJ1-3
CDR3nt: TGTGCCAGCAGTTTATCCCCAGGGTCTGGAAACACCATATATTTT
CDR3aa: CASSLSPGSGNTIYF

d_gene: TRBD2
v_gene: TRBV6-5
j_gene: TRBJ2-7
CDR3nt: TGTGCCAGCACCGGCGGGGGAATCTACGAGCAGTACTTC
CDR3aa: CASTGGGIYEQYF

d_gene: TRBD1
v_gene: TRBV18
j_gene: TRBJ1-1
CDR3nt: TGTGCCAGCTCACCACAGGGCGAGGGGGCGAGCGGGAACACTGAAGCTTTCTTT
CDR3aa: CASSPQGEGASGNTEAFF

d_gene: TRBD1
v_gene: TRBV10-1
j_gene: TRBJ2-7
CDR3nt: TGCGCCAGCAGTGGGTCTTCCGGGACAGGGGGCTACGAGCAGTACTTC
CDR3aa: CASSGSSGTGGYEQYF

d_gene: NA
v_gene: TRBV6-1
j_gene: TRBJ1-1
CDR3nt: TGTGCCAGCAGTGAAAAGGTAGCGGGCCCGAACACTGAAGCTTTCTTT
CDR3aa: CASSEKVAGPNTEAFF

d_gene: NA
v_gene: TRBV10-3
j_gene: TRBJ1-3
CDR3nt: TGTGCCATCAGGAACAGCGGCTCTGGAAACACCATATATTTT
CDR3aa: CAIRNSGSGNTIYF

d_gene: NA
v_gene: TRBV30
j_gene: TRBJ1-2
CDR3nt: TGTGCCTGGAGGGGCGGATCGCGGGGTGGCTACACCTTC
CDR3aa: CAWRGGSRGGYTF

d_gene: TRBD1
v_gene: TRBV19
j_gene: TRBJ1-1
CDR3nt: TGTGCCACCGGGGACAGGCCAAACACTGAAGCTTTCTTT
CDR3aa: CATGDRPNTEAFF

d_gene: TRBD1
v_gene: TRBV19
j_gene: TRBJ1-1
CDR3nt: TGTGCCAGTAGTCAACGGACAGGGGGCTACACTGAAGCTTTCTTT
CDR3aa: CASSQRTGGYTEAFF

d_gene: TRBD1
v_gene: TRBV2
j_gene: TRBJ1-5
CDR3nt: TGTGCCAGCAGTCATGGGACAGGCAATAGCAATCAGCCCCAGCATTTT
CDR3aa: CASSHGTGNSNQPQHF

d_gene: TRBD2
v_gene: TRBV29-1
j_gene: TRBJ2-3
CDR3nt: TGCAGCGTTGAAACCAAACCAAGGGGTGCGGGGGGGCTCGATACGCAGTATTTT
CDR3aa: CSVETKPRGAGGLDTQYF

d_gene: TRBD1
v_gene: TRBV19
j_gene: TRBJ2-7
CDR3nt: TGTGCCAGTAGTATGCGGTGGGGACAGCGTTACGAGCAGTACTTC
CDR3aa: CASSMRWGQRYEQYF

d_gene: NA
v_gene: TRBV6-1
j_gene: TRBJ2-1
CDR3nt: TGTGCCAGCAGTCCCTATCTCGTAAACAATGAGCAGTTCTTC
CDR3aa: CASSPYLVNNEQFF

d_gene: TRBD2
v_gene: TRBV5-1
j_gene: TRBJ2-1
CDR3nt: TGCGCCAGCTCAGGCGGGGGGACCTCACACAATGAGCAGTTCTTC
CDR3aa: CASSGGGTSHNEQFF

d_gene: NA
v_gene: TRBV6-1
j_gene: TRBJ1-1
CDR3nt: TGTGCCAGCAGTGAAACAGGGCTGGCCACTGAAGCTTTCTTT
CDR3aa: CASSETGLATEAFF